A single sample gave rise to the 31 T cell receptor beta chains below, sequenced in a study of T-cell reconstitution after alpha-beta-depleted transplantation in children. Molecular barcoding with unique molecular identifiers was used for the TCRbeta library. From the PCR reads, TCRdb called clonotypes with MiXCR, one entry per CDR3 protein. The data contain about 610,000 distinct CDR3 sequences, about 11% of them singletons. Sequencing was performed on PBMCs from the stem cell graft donor, taken from the stem cell graft. Receptors originate from a human donor who donated a stem cell graft to a child with acute myeloid leukemia.

V usage is TRBV11-2 and J usage is TRBJ2-5; 8 bases match TRBD2. CDR3 length: 14 residues. Trimming cost V 2 bases and J 5 bases; bases outside gene matches: 4. The germline CDR1 and CDR2 sequences are SGHAT and FQNNGV. CDR3 loop: CASSLPPGGETQYF. The CDR3 DNA follows: TGTGCCAGCAGCTTACCTCCGGGGGGGGAGACCCAGTACTTC.

This clonotype was found many times. The chain recombines TRBV4-3 with TRBJ1-1, with TRBD1 as a possible D gene (5 bases). Germline values: CDR1 LGHNA, CDR2 YSLEER. V was pared by 6 bases and J by 4 bases, with 12 bases between. The CDR3 sequence is 13 residues long. The CDR3 coding sequence is TGCGCCAGCAGTCGTACAGGTCGCACTGAAGCTTTCTTT. As protein: CASSRTGRTEAFF.

This clonotype was counted many times. CDR3 sequence reads: CSVVGQNEQFF. In nucleotides, the CDR3 is TGCAGCGTTGTGGGTCAAAATGAGCAGTTCTTC. The J gene is TRBJ2-1, the V gene TRBV29-1; D is undetermined. V gave up 4 bases and J gave up 7 bases, with 8 bases separating them. Germline V CDR1 and CDR2: SQVTM, ANQGSEA. The CDR3 contains 11 residues.

The sample holds many counts of this clonotype. The chain links TRBV10-3 to TRBJ2-5, with D unresolved. V dropped 2 bases and J dropped 3 bases, with 1 base sitting between them. Germline V gene lookup returns CDR1 ENHRY and CDR2 SYGVKD. This CDR3 comprises 11 residues. This CDR3 reads CAISEEETQYF. The CDR3 region has the DNA TGTGCCATCAGTGAGGAAGAGACCCAGTACTTC.

The gene calls are TRBV19 and TRBJ1-1; TRBD1 matches at 7 bases. Looked up from germline, CDR1 is LNHDA and CDR2 is SQIVND (reference sequence). The CDR3 has 13 amino acids. Trimming took 2 bases from V and 7 from J; bases not matched to a gene: 4. DNA of the CDR3: TGTGCCAGTAGTATACCCGGGACAGTTGAAGCTTTCTTT. This gives the protein CASSIPGTVEAFF.

The genes are TRBV7-8 and TRBJ2-7; D not resolved. Germline V CDR1 and CDR2: SGHVS, FQNEAQ. The CDR3 consists of 14 residues. Trimming stripped 1 base from V and 0 bases from J, with 7 bases between. The CDR3 DNA reads TGTGCCAGCAGCTTAGACATGAGCTCCTACGAGCAGTACTTC. It translates to CASSLDMSSYEQYF.

Many counts were recorded for this clonotype. The chain carries TRBV15 and TRBJ1-2, with TRBD1 matching over 10 bases. CDR1 is LNHNV, CDR2 YYDKDF, per germline (reference sequence). V was pared by 5 bases and J by 7 bases, with 4 bases of the junction left unmatched. CDR3 length: 13 residues. The CDR3 loop is CATSPDRGFGYTF. The CDR3 DNA sequence: TGTGCCACCAGCCCGGACAGGGGGTTTGGCTACACCTTC.

At least ten counts were recorded for this clonotype. The V call is TRBV15, the J call TRBJ1-1; D remains ambiguous. Trimming stripped 8 bases from V and 4 bases from J, with 17 bases between. CDR3 length: 14 residues. Germline lookup yields CDR1 LNHNV and CDR2 YYDKDF (reference sequence). CDR3 residues: CATEELQLGTEAFF. The CDR3 DNA reads TGTGCCACCGAGGAACTCCAGTTGGGCACTGAAGCTTTCTTT.

This clonotype came up a few times. The chain carries TRBV4-3 and TRBJ1-2; a possible D gene is TRBD1 (5 bases). V shed 2 bases and J shed 6 bases, with 22 bases lying between them. The CDR3 sequence is 17 residues long. Per the germline V gene, CDR1 is LGHNA and CDR2 is YSLEER. The CDR3: CASSQILTGAGSDGYTF. In DNA, the CDR3 is TGCGCCAGCAGCCAAATTTTAACCGGGGCAGGGTCGGATGGCTACACCTTC.

This clonotype was counted at least ten times. CDR3 sequence (DNA): TGTGCCAGCAGCTTGGGGCCGGGACTAGCGGGAAAAGAGACCCAGTACTTC. Protein product: CASSLGPGLAGKETQYF. The chain links TRBV5-6 to TRBJ2-5, with 13 positions matching TRBD2. The CDR3 sequence is 17 residues long. The germline gives CDR1 SGHDT, CDR2 YYEEEE. The trim removed 0 bases at V and 3 bases at J, leaving 5 bases unmatched.

This clonotype showed up many times. The J gene is TRBJ1-1, the V gene TRBV7-2; 7 bases are shared with TRBD1. The trim removed 7 bases at V and 3 bases at J, leaving 11 bases unmatched. Germline CDR1 SGHTA, CDR2 FQGNSA. This CDR3 has 15 amino acids. CDR3: CASTLLTGAYTEAFF. The CDR3, as DNA: TGTGCCAGCACCCTTCTAACAGGGGCGTACACTGAAGCTTTCTTT.

CDR3 nucleotides: TGCAGCGTTGGGGGAGGGGGCGGTCAGCCCCAGCATTTT. It specifies CSVGGGGGQPQHF. The chain has TRBV29-1 and TRBJ1-5; TRBD1 agrees at 7 bases. CDR1 SQVTM and CDR2 ANQGSEA come from the germline V gene. V lost 4 bases to trimming and J lost 6 bases; unmatched junction nucleotides: 6. The CDR3 runs 13 residues.

The rearrangement uses TRBV7-9 and TRBJ2-7; 9 bases match TRBD1. V trimming: 5 bases; J trimming: 3 bases; junction bases outside the gene matches: 8. There are 15 residues in the CDR3. Per the germline V gene, CDR1 is SEHNR and CDR2 is FQNEAQ (reference sequence). The CDR3 DNA reads TGTGCCAGCAGCCATCAGGGACAGGGTATCTACGAGCAGTACTTC. Translation gives CASSHQGQGIYEQYF.

There are a few counts of this clonotype. This chain uses TRBV5-4 with TRBJ2-5; D is uncertain. This CDR3 is built from 13 residues. Germline CDR1 is SGHNT and CDR2 is YYREEE (reference sequence). The V end was cut by 0 bases, the J end by 7 bases, with 10 bases between. This CDR3 reads CASSLGVPGTQYF. As DNA, the CDR3 is TGTGCCAGCAGCTTGGGCGTACCTGGGACCCAGTACTTC.

This chain joins TRBV28 and TRBJ2-7; D unclear. The CDR3 is made up of 11 amino acids. Germline CDR1 MDHEN, CDR2 SYDVKM. V lost 9 bases and J 9 bases, leaving 15 bases between the germline ends. The CDR3 reads CASARYSSQYF. In DNA form, the CDR3 reads TGTGCCAGTGCGAGGTACTCTTCGCAGTACTTC. The full variable domain, rest sourced from reference TRBV28 and TRBJ2-7, is DVKVTQSSRYLVKRTGEKVFLECVQDMDHENMFWYRQDPGLGLRLIYFSYDVKMKEKGDIPEGYSVSREKKERFSLILESASTNQTSMYLCASARYSSQYFGPGTRLTVT.

This clonotype has ten or more counts. V gene TRBV12-3 or TRBV12-4 combines with J gene TRBJ1-6, with TRBD1 matching over 7 bases. CDR3 size: 13 residues. The trim removed 6 bases at V and 14 bases at J, leaving 10 bases unmatched. CDR3 protein: CASSLSGQGALHF. The DNA for the CDR3 is TGTGCCAGCAGCCTAAGTGGGCAGGGGGCCCTCCACTTT.

This clonotype was found many times. The chain couples TRBV11-2 to TRBJ2-1; maybe TRBD2 (6 bases). Trimming cost V 2 bases and J 10 bases, with 9 bases left between them. CDR3 size: 12 residues. Looked up from germline, CDR1 is SGHAT and CDR2 is FQNNGV. The chain's CDR3 is CASSLSTSEQFF. DNA for the CDR3: TGTGCCAGCAGCTTATCAACTAGCGAGCAGTTCTTC.

In this sample, this clonotype turned up many times. The chain is built from TRBV9 and TRBJ1-3, with D unresolved. From germline, CDR1 is SGDLS and CDR2 YYNGEE. The length of the CDR3 is 14 residues. V was trimmed by 1 base and J by 4 bases, leaving 9 bases between them. The CDR3 DNA reads TGTGCCAGCAGCGTAAACGGTCAGGGAAACACCATATATTTT. Residues: CASSVNGQGNTIYF.

This clonotype was detected ten times or more. The chain employs TRBV12-3 or TRBV12-4 and TRBJ2-2; D might be TRBD2 (6 bases). This CDR3 has 15 residues. Trimming left V 7 bases short and J 5 bases short, with 17 bases between. This chain's CDR3 is CASKPGLPGTGELFF. In DNA, the CDR3 is TGTGCCAGCAAACCGGGACTCCCCGGGACCGGGGAGCTGTTTTTT.

This clonotype was detected ten times or more. The chain uses TRBV7-9 and TRBJ1-2, with TRBD1 identical over 9 bases. Germline-derived CDR1 and CDR2 are SEHNR and FQNEAQ (reference sequence). J was trimmed by 8 bases and V by 5 bases; bases with no gene match: 6. The CDR3 sequence is 13 residues long. The chain's CDR3 is CASSPGQGSGYTF. The CDR3, as DNA: TGTGCCAGCAGCCCGGGACAGGGCTCCGGCTACACCTTC.

The chain has TRBV4-3 and TRBJ2-1; D may be TRBD2 (7 bases). Deletions cut 0 bases from V and 10 bases from J, with 10 bases between. The CDR3 consists of 13 residues. Germline loops: CDR1 LGHNA, CDR2 YSLEER. The CDR3 protein is CASSQEGGGEQFF. The CDR3 bases are TGCGCCAGCAGCCAAGAAGGGGGGGGAGAGCAGTTCTTC.

This chain uses TRBV20-1 with TRBJ2-1; 10 bases line up with TRBD2. Unmatched junction bases numbered 10, after V lost 6 bases and J lost 2 bases. The CDR3 has 16 amino acids. Per germline, CDR1 DFQATT and CDR2 SNEGSKA (reference sequence). CDR3 sequence (DNA): TGCAGTGCCGCGACCCTAGCGGGAGACACCTACAATGAGCAGTTCTTC. It specifies CSAATLAGDTYNEQFF.

V and J are TRBV9 and TRBJ2-2; D remains unclear. V lost 4 bases and J lost 5, with 15 bases in between. CDR3 length: 15 amino acids. Germline assignment: CDR1 SGDLS and CDR2 YYNGEE. CDR3 residues: CASSPRAVGTGELFF. For the CDR3, the DNA is TGTGCCAGCAGCCCCCGGGCAGTGGGGACCGGGGAGCTGTTTTTT.

This clonotype has ten or more counts. This rearrangement joins TRBV20-1 to TRBJ1-1; possibly TRBD1 for D (5 bases). The V and J ends lost 6 bases and 11 bases respectively, with 25 bases between them. Germline CDR1 and CDR2: DFQATT and SNEGSKA (reference sequence). This CDR3 has 14 residues. DNA of the CDR3: TGCAGTGCACTAAAAGAGACAGTCACGGGGCAGGCTTTCTTT. Amino acid sequence: CSALKETVTGQAFF.

This clonotype was detected many times. The genes are TRBV5-1 and TRBJ1-3; 7 positions match TRBD1. CDR1 is SGHRS and CDR2 is YFSETQ in the germline V gene. This CDR3 comprises 14 residues. J lost 8 bases, V lost 4 bases, and 9 bases had no gene match. The CDR3 region has the DNA TGCGCCAGCAGCCCAGGACAGGCGGCAGACACCATATATTTT. It codes for CASSPGQAADTIYF.

The chain combines TRBV5-1 with TRBJ2-5, with D possibly matching TRBD2 (6 bases). CDR3 length: 12 residues. The V end was cut by 5 bases, the J end by 9 bases, with 14 bases between. Germline CDR1 and CDR2: SGHRS and YFSETQ. The CDR3 DNA is TGCGCCAGCAGGGATCCTGGGGGGTCCCAGTACTTC. Amino acids: CASRDPGGSQYF.

About this clonotype: A read error may produce the germline difference seen at one junction end. The gene calls are TRBV6-2 or TRBV6-3 and TRBJ2-6; D is perhaps TRBD2 (6 bases). From germline, CDR1 is MNHEY and CDR2 SVGEGT. The CDR3 loop spans 15 amino acids. CDR3 DNA: TGTGCCACCCGCGGGACTCCCTCATGGACAAACGGCCTGACTTTC. Encoded protein: CATRGTPSWTNGLTF.

The rearrangement links TRBV5-1 to TRBJ2-3, with D unresolved. This CDR3 has 14 residues. Between the trimmed V and J ends, which lost 2 bases and 3 bases, there was a span of 10 bases. Germline V lookup: CDR1 SGHRS, CDR2 YFSETQ. The CDR3 DNA is TGCGCCAGCAGCTTCAGGACGCAGACAGATACGCAGTATTTT. Translating it yields CASSFRTQTDTQYF.

To note about this clonotype: A much more abundant neighbour one base away suggests this may be a read error. The CDR3 does not end in the conserved phenylalanine or tryptophan, so this is likely a read error. The rearrangement uses TRBV5-1 and TRBJ2-5; 9 positions agree with TRBD1. The CDR3 loop spans 18 amino acids. Germline-derived CDR1 and CDR2 are SGHRS and YFSETQ. V was pared by 3 bases and J by 2 bases, with 14 bases of the junction left unmatched. The CDR3 loop reads CASSYGSRTGDLQETQYI. The CDR3 region has the DNA TGCGCCAGCAGCTATGGAAGCCGGACAGGGGATCTACAAGAGACCCAGTACATC.

In its sample, this clonotype was seen many times. V is TRBV4-3 and J is TRBJ2-1, with unresolved D. V shed 5 bases and J shed 3 bases, with 17 bases lying between them. Looked up from germline, CDR1 is LGHNA and CDR2 is YSLEER. This CDR3 has 16 residues. Here the CDR3 reads CASSSRLIEGYNEQFF. The DNA for the CDR3 is TGCGCCAGCAGCTCCCGACTCATCGAAGGCTACAATGAGCAGTTCTTC.

The chain employs TRBV20-1 and TRBJ2-7; TRBD2 aligns across 8 bases. After removal of 5 bases from V and 3 bases from J, the junction contained 9 bases not matched to a gene. The CDR3 totals 14 residues. CDR1 is DFQATT and CDR2 is SNEGSKA in the germline V gene (reference sequence). DNA for the CDR3: TGCAGTGCTTTCAAGCGGGGGAGAATCTACGAGCAGTACTTC. Translated: CSAFKRGRIYEQYF.